One sample yielded the 17 T cell receptor beta chains listed below, sequenced in a study of blood T cell repertoires in COVID-19. Some clones are missing from TCRdb's copy, which holds only in-frame ones; the method was immunoSEQ multiplex PCR. The sample lists some 350,000 clones, about 88% occurring once. The sample comprised peripheral blood. Receptors originate from a human donor in a cohort sampled during active COVID-19.

The rearrangement links TRBV27 to TRBJ1-1; D not certain. CDR3 length equals 11 residues. Germline V gene sequence: CDR1 MNHEY, CDR2 SMNVEV (reference sequence). Trimming pared 8 bases from V and 3 bases from J, leaving 7 bases between. This CDR3 reads CASQRDTEAFF. The CDR3 region has the DNA TGTGCCAGCCAGAGGGACACTGAAGCTTTCTTT.

The chain links TRBV29-1 to TRBJ2-7, with 7 bases lining up with TRBD1. The CDR3 has 14 residues. Germline CDR1 SQVTM, CDR2 ANQGSEA. V shed 3 bases, J shed 6 bases, and the junction held 11 bases outside the gene matches. The CDR3 DNA reads as TGCAGCGTTGACCAACAGGGGATCGGGTTCGAGCAGTACTTC. It translates to CSVDQQGIGFEQYF.

The V and J genes are TRBV18 and TRBJ1-1; a weak D match, TRBD1 (6 bases). V was trimmed by 1 base and J by 0 bases, leaving 9 bases between them. Germline lookup yields CDR1 KGHSH and CDR2 LQKENI. The CDR3 covers 15 residues. CDR3: CASSPQDSMNTEAFF. The CDR3 DNA follows: TGTGCCAGCTCACCACAGGACAGCATGAACACTGAAGCTTTCTTT. Looking up the rest from reference TRBV18 and TRBJ1-1 gives the full variable domain: NAGVMQNPRHLVRRRGQEARLRCSPMKGHSHVYWYRQLPEEGLKFMVYLQKENIIDESGMPKERFSAEFPKEGPSILRIQQVVRGDSAAYFCASSPQDSMNTEAFFGQGTRLTVV.

This chain's CDR3 is CASSAQGAILHEQYF. CDR3 bases: TGTGCCAGTAGTGCACAGGGGGCTATACTTCACGAGCAGTACTTC. J is TRBJ2-7 and V is TRBV19, with 9 bases lining up with TRBD1. The V and J ends lost 5 bases and 5 bases, in that order; junction bases with no gene match: 10. The CDR3 runs to 15 residues. Germline CDR1 reads LNHDA; CDR2 reads SQIVND (reference sequence).

This chain connects TRBV11-3 to TRBJ2-7, with 11 positions matching TRBD1. This CDR3 region has 15 residues. The junction had 3 bases not matched to a gene; V was cut back by 5 bases and J by 0 bases. Germline CDR1 is SGHNT and CDR2 is YENEEA. The CDR3 loop is CASSLGTGGSYEQYF. The CDR3 DNA is TGTGCCAGCAGCCTTGGGACAGGGGGCTCCTACGAGCAGTACTTC.

The J gene is TRBJ1-1, the V gene TRBV29-1; 9 bases align to TRBD1. The CDR3 sequence is 13 residues long. The germline V gene has CDR1 SQVTM and CDR2 ANQGSEA. V dropped 6 bases and J dropped 5; count of bases not matched to a gene: 7. CDR3 residues: CSVRTGEWTEAFF. The CDR3 nucleotides are TGCAGCGTAAGGACAGGGGAATGGACTGAAGCTTTCTTT.

V gene TRBV3-1 (or the pseudogene TRBV3-2) combines with J gene TRBJ1-4, with D possibly matching TRBD1 (5 bases). The CDR3 sequence is 13 residues long. Per germline, CDR1 LGHDT and CDR2 YNNKEL (reference sequence). The V and J ends lost 4 bases and 7 bases respectively, with 10 bases between them. The CDR3 bases are TGTGCCAGCAGCCTTCGACAGACTGAAAAACTGTTTTTT. Its protein is CASSLRQTEKLFF.

This clone has only a few counts. This chain uses TRBV18 with TRBJ2-7; a weak D match, TRBD2 (5 bases). Trimming removed 6 bases from V and 2 bases from J, with 14 bases in between. Germline V gives CDR1 KGHSH, CDR2 LQKENI. The CDR3 extends over 14 amino acids. Here the CDR3 reads CASSKQTIPYEQYF. The CDR3 nucleotides are TGTGCCAGCTCCAAACAGACTATACCCTACGAGCAGTACTTC. Looking up the rest from reference TRBV18 and TRBJ2-7 gives the full variable domain: NAGVMQNPRHLVRRRGQEARLRCSPMKGHSHVYWYRQLPEEGLKFMVYLQKENIIDESGMPKERFSAEFPKEGPSILRIQQVVRGDSAAYFCASSKQTIPYEQYFGPGTRLTVT.

This chain joins TRBV28 and TRBJ1-1; TRBD1 is a possible D gene (6 bases). The germline V and J ends were trimmed by 5 bases and 7 bases, with 17 bases remaining between them. Germline V gives CDR1 MDHEN, CDR2 SYDVKM. The CDR3 has 14 amino acids. The CDR3 DNA reads TGTGCCAGCAGTGTCACCGGGACACCTTTTGAAGCTTTCTTT. Translation: CASSVTGTPFEAFF.

This clone was found a few times. The chain employs TRBV7-9 and TRBJ1-3; possible D gene TRBD1, 5 bases. Trimming shortened V by 5 bases and J by 3 bases, and 14 bases separated the two germline ends. Germline V gene data show CDR1 as SEHNR and CDR2 as FQNEAQ (reference sequence). There are 15 residues in the CDR3. In DNA, the CDR3 is TGTGCCAGCAGCCAGGGATTGTCTGATGGAAACACCATATATTTT. Amino acid sequence: CASSQGLSDGNTIYF.

J is TRBJ2-7 and V is TRBV28, with D possibly being TRBD2 (5 bases). V was trimmed by 4 bases and J by 3 bases, leaving 10 bases between them. Germline V gives CDR1 MDHEN, CDR2 SYDVKM. The CDR3 is made up of 13 amino acids. The CDR3 loop is CASSSPGIYEQYF. The DNA of the CDR3 is TGTGCCAGCAGTTCGCCGGGGATCTACGAGCAGTACTTC.

The chain has TRBV7-9 and TRBJ2-2, with 7 nucleotides matching TRBD2. The CDR3 contains 17 residues. V was pared by 5 bases and J by 1 base, with 10 bases of the junction left unmatched. Germline V gives CDR1 SEHNR, CDR2 FQNEAQ (reference sequence). CDR3: CASSPPLGTMNTGELFF. DNA of the CDR3: TGTGCCAGCAGCCCCCCCCTCGGGACTATGAACACCGGGGAGCTGTTTTTT.

This chain links TRBV5-4 with TRBJ2-7; 8 nucleotides agree with TRBD1. Germline assignment: CDR1 SGHNT and CDR2 YYREEE (reference sequence). J lost 3 bases, V lost 4 bases, and 12 bases had no gene match. This CDR3 is built from 16 residues. The CDR3: CASSRVRAGGIYEQYF. CDR3 sequence (DNA): TGTGCCAGCAGCAGAGTCCGGGCAGGGGGCATCTACGAGCAGTACTTC.

This chain joins TRBV7-8 and TRBJ2-7, with a tentative D call TRBD1 (6 bases). CDR1 and CDR2 (germline): SGHVS, FQNEAQ. CDR3 length equals 13 residues. The V and J ends lost 5 bases and 3 bases respectively, with 11 bases between them. CDR3 sequence (DNA): TGTGCCAGCAGCCACGGACAGATCTACGAGCAGTACTTC. Translation gives CASSHGQIYEQYF.

This chain joins TRBV30 and TRBJ1-3, with TRBD1 matching 7 bases. CDR3 length equals 16 residues. J gave up 0 bases and V 0 bases, and 5 bases lay outside the gene matches. Per germline, CDR1 GTSNPN and CDR2 SVGIG (reference sequence). The CDR3 spells CAWSVGGTDSGNTIYF. The CDR3 nucleotides read TGTGCCTGGAGTGTAGGGGGCACTGACTCTGGAAACACCATATATTTT.

CDR3 nucleotides: TGTGCCAGTTTACGGGACAGCCCCTCGTACGAGCAGTACTTC. Protein product: CASLRDSPSYEQYF. V gene TRBV2 combines with J gene TRBJ2-7, with 7 bases lining up with TRBD1. Germline V gives CDR1 SNHLY, CDR2 FYNNEI. The ends lost 9 bases at V and 4 bases at J; junction bases unmatched: 12. The CDR3 runs 14 residues.

Comment on this clone: This may arise from a read error, as a much more abundant clone is one base away. The V and J genes are TRBV7-3 and TRBJ2-3; TRBD2 aligns across 13 bases. The germline V gene has CDR1 SGHTA and CDR2 FQGTGA. The trim removed 5 bases at V and 4 bases at J, leaving 3 bases unmatched. The CDR3 is 15 amino acids. In DNA, the CDR3 is TGTGCCAGCAGCCCACTAGCGGGGGGGCCAGATACGCAGTATTTT. Residues: CASSPLAGGPDTQYF.